This T cell receptor beta chain was profiled in a study of cytotoxic CD8 clonotypes in ibrutinib-treated CLL. Study details: Response material was collected after a median around 12 months of treatment, range 6 to 36.

Generated by immunoSEQ multiplex PCR, the TCRdb table keeps only in-frame clones and is missing some. The sample has over 110,000 clones; 91% are singletons. In the case of this clone: Antigen: not known.

Germline trimming cut 5 bases from V and 2 bases from J; bases unmatched to any gene: 11. Germline V lookup: CDR1 SGHAT, CDR2 FQNNGV. CDR3 size: 17 residues. Study findings and constraints: Baseline-level clonality went beyond age-matched healthy donors and moved in step with circulating CD8+ T-cell counts.

TCR beta library input comprised roughly 2 micrograms of genomic DNA from cryopreserved PBMCs. J is TRBJ2-1 and V is TRBV11-2; TRBD2 matches 8 bases. This receptor was taken from a human donor with chronic lymphocytic leukemia. The specimen was PBMCs, collected after 12 months of ibrutinib treatment. This CDR3 reads CASSASLSGGAYNEQFF. The CDR3 nucleotides are TGTGCCAGCAGCGCCTCCTTGAGCGGGGGTGCCTACAATGAGCAGTTCTTC. Full variable domain (rest looked up from reference TRBV11-2 and TRBJ2-1): EAGVAQSPRYKIIEKRQSVAFWCNPISGHATLYWYQQILGQGPKLLIQFQNNGVVDDSQLPKDRFSAERLKGVDSTLKIQPAKLEDSAVYLCASSASLSGGAYNEQFFGPGTRLTVL.